The 4 T cell receptor beta chains given below trace back to one sample, sequenced in a study of preoperative IRX-2 immunotherapy in early breast cancer. TCRdb's copy holds only in-frame clones and misses some; the assay was immunoSEQ multiplex PCR. The sample yields under 40,000 clones, roughly 91% seen once. The treatment here: preoperative locoregional IRX-2 cytokine immunotherapy. The material sequenced was tumor tissue, taken after IRX-2 immunotherapy. The receptor set was obtained from a human donor with breast cancer.

The V gene is TRBV6-8, the J gene TRBJ1-4, with 9 bases fitting TRBD1. The CDR3 has 13 residues. V dropped 11 bases and J dropped 8; count of bases not matched to a gene: 9. Germline CDR1 and CDR2: MNHGY and SAAAGT. CDR3 residues: CAYDTGGREKLFF. The DNA of the CDR3 is TGTGCCTACGATACAGGGGGCCGGGAAAAACTGTTTTTT.

This chain links TRBV19 with TRBJ1-2; 9 bases agree with TRBD1. CDR3 length: 16 amino acids. CDR1 LNHDA and CDR2 SQIVND come from the germline V gene (reference sequence). V lost 5 bases to trimming and J lost 1 base; unmatched junction nucleotides: 8. The CDR3 nucleotides are TGTGCCAGTAGTTCCCGGGACAGGGTTCATAACTATGGCTACACCTTC. Protein sequence: CASSSRDRVHNYGYTF.

The CDR3 nucleotides are TGTGCCAGCCGACAGGTTACCTATGGCTACACCTTC. Protein product: CASRQVTYGYTF. The V gene is TRBV19, the J gene TRBJ1-2, with a weak D call TRBD1 (6 bases). The CDR3 has 12 residues. Trimming removed 9 bases from V and 4 bases from J, with 12 bases in between. In germline, CDR1 is LNHDA, CDR2 SQIVND (reference sequence).

This clone was detected once. CDR3 sequence: CASSQDRLNQPQHF. CDR3 sequence (DNA): TGTGCCAGCAGCCAGGACAGACTGAATCAGCCCCAGCATTTT. The chain combines TRBV7-1 with TRBJ1-5; tentative D call: TRBD1 (6 bases). TRBV7-1 is classed as an ORF, of uncertain function. The CDR3 runs to 14 residues. V lost 5 bases to trimming and J lost 4 bases, with 12 bases between them.